This entry features one T cell receptor (beta chain) sequence. The antigen is undetermined. From germline, CDR1 is SGHAT and CDR2 FQNNGV. The V gene lost 2 bases and the J gene lost 5 bases, with 6 bases spanning the gap. There are 12 residues in the CDR3. This PCR relied on a set of 60 Vbeta primers and 13 Jbeta primers. This table comes from immunoSEQ multiplex PCR, and its TCRdb copy is limited to in-frame clones, with some not included. This repertoire shows about 150,000 clones, about 84% found once; its top ten account for around 6%. This sample is drawn from a study of cytomegalovirus exposure and HLA in healthy donors. Regarding the study as a whole: A later analysis found most CMV-associated TCR beta chains apparently HLA-restricted. Per published accounts, TCR beta sequences correctly predicted the HLA-A and HLA-B alleles of most subjects.

The sample consisted of PBMCs. The clonotype originates from a woman between 40 and 50 years old in good health and CMV-seropositive. The genes are TRBV11-2 and TRBJ2-5; D not resolved. CDR3 DNA sequence: TGTGCCAGCAGCTTATCCGGGGAGACCCAGTACTTC. As protein: CASSLSGETQYF.